This record looks at one T cell receptor beta chain sequence and its context. Its target is not known. V lost 0 bases and J lost 2, with 12 bases in between. There are 15 residues in the CDR3. Germline values: CDR1 GTSNPN, CDR2 SVGIG (reference sequence). This sample was taken from a study of cytomegalovirus exposure and HLA in healthy donors. The overall study: Ancestry clustering placed more than 80% of several hundred genotyped donors in the Caucasian-associated cluster.

General study findings and limits: Cytomegalovirus-associated status was assigned to approximately 160 TCR beta chains. Cytomegalovirus status was reportedly diagnosed by the classifier with high specificity and sensitivity. Sequences of the TCR beta chain were said to predict the HLA-A and HLA-B alleles of most subjects accurately.

Primers included in the PCR were 60 Vbeta and 13 Jbeta primers. Sequencing was performed with immunoSEQ multiplex PCR; in TCRdb, only in-frame clones are kept and a portion is missing. Here the sample spans 140,000 or so clones, about four fifths being singletons. Sequenced: PBMCs. The receptor's source is a woman under 30 in good health and CMV-seropositive. The genes are TRBV30 and TRBJ2-3; no definite D call. The CDR3 sequence: CAWSVQATPTDTQYF. The CDR3 DNA is TGTGCCTGGAGTGTACAAGCGACCCCCACAGATACGCAGTATTTT.